This T cell receptor beta chain was sequenced for a study of blood T cell repertoires in COVID-19. Study context: Some COVID-19 samples were acute and others convalescent; all came from the United States, Italy and Spain. Sources were T cells, B-cell-depleted T cells, or PBMCs; the material itself was cDNA or gDNA.

Original handling: Reference gene primer amplification yielded estimated nucleated cell counts. This table comes from immunoSEQ multiplex PCR, and its TCRdb copy is limited to in-frame clones, with some not included. V and J calls and clone size are given by that table; D and trimming were obtained from the DNA. The sample gives some 65,000 clones, about 93% of which show up once; less than 3.5% is in the top ten. The CDR3 extends over 16 amino acids. Trimming stripped 0 bases from V and 6 bases from J, with 16 bases between. From germline, CDR1 is SGHNT and CDR2 YYREEE (reference sequence). This TCR came from a man between 70 and 80 years old with active COVID-19. The chain joins TRBV5-4 to TRBJ2-4, with D maybe TRBD2 (7 bases). The sample taken for sequencing was peripheral blood. Here the CDR3 DNA reads TGTGCCAGCAGCTTGGAGGTGGGGGGGCGGACAAACATTCAGTACTTC. Translation gives CASSLEVGGRTNIQYF. Variable domain in full (rest from reference TRBV5-4 and TRBJ2-4): ETGVTQSPTHLIKTRGQQVTLRCSSQSGHNTVSWYQQALGQGPQFIFQYYREEENGRGNFPPRFSGLQFPNYSSELNVNALELDDSALYLCASSLEVGGRTNIQYFGAGTRLSVL.